This T cell receptor (beta chain) was obtained from a study of blood T cell repertoires in COVID-19. CDR3 size: 14 residues. The J segment lost 4 bases and the V segment lost 5 bases, leaving 7 bases of the junction unmatched. From germline, CDR1 is LGHDT and CDR2 YNNKEL (reference sequence). Method: immunoSEQ multiplex PCR; TCRdb's copy keeps in-frame clones and lacks some. The sample lists 300,000 or so clones; around 87% were seen once. This clone has more than one count but fewer than ten. This TCR was sampled from a woman in her fifties or sixties who had recovered from COVID-19. Sequenced sample: peripheral blood. This sequence joins TRBV3-1 (or the pseudogene TRBV3-2) and TRBJ1-2; 7 bases match TRBD1. CDR3 nucleotide sequence: TGTGCCAGCAGCAGCAGGGGACAGCTCTATGGCTACACCTTC. Residues: CASSSRGQLYGYTF.